Following are 26 T cell receptor beta chains from one sample sequenced in a study of Tregs in tolerant kidney transplant recipients. Produced via immunoSEQ multiplex PCR; TCRdb's table is partial and in-frame only. The data show some 110,000 clones, roughly nine tenths seen once. The specimen was CD4+ T cells from blood. The source of these receptors is a human donor in good health.

This clone was detected only once. This chain links TRBV6-4 with TRBJ2-1; 7 nucleotides match TRBD2. Trimming took 2 bases from V and 0 from J; bases not matched to a gene: 4. The germline V gene encodes CDR1 MRHNA and CDR2 SNTAGT. The CDR3 is 16 residues long. The CDR3 DNA is TGTGCCAGCAGTGACATGGGCGGGAGCTCCTACAATGAGCAGTTCTTC. Its protein is CASSDMGGSSYNEQFF.

This sequence joins TRBV27 and TRBJ2-3, with TRBD1 identical over 9 bases. Germline V lookup: CDR1 MNHEY, CDR2 SMNVEV (reference sequence). The CDR3 covers 16 residues. J gave up 2 bases and V 1 base, and 4 bases lay outside the gene matches. The CDR3 sequence: CASSLLGQGNTDTQYF. Here the CDR3 DNA reads TGTGCCAGCAGTTTATTGGGACAGGGTAACACAGATACGCAGTATTTT.

Details on this clone: Other DNA sequences in the sample encode the same CDR3. The chain carries TRBV18 and TRBJ2-7, with 10 bases lining up with TRBD1. Germline loops: CDR1 KGHSH, CDR2 LQKENI. The CDR3 has 14 amino acids. The V segment lost 2 bases and the J segment 3 bases; nucleotides outside the gene matches: 1. CDR3 region: CASSPGTGDYEQYF. As DNA, the CDR3 is TGTGCCAGCTCACCAGGGACAGGGGACTACGAGCAGTACTTC.

The J gene is TRBJ2-3, the V gene TRBV5-4; D not resolved. The germline V gene has CDR1 SGHNT and CDR2 YYREEE (reference sequence). The ends were cut back, 2 bases at V and 2 bases at J, with 6 bases in the middle. The CDR3 extends over 13 amino acids. As DNA, the CDR3 is TGTGCCAGCAGCTTCGTAGACACAGATACGCAGTATTTT. Translated, it gives CASSFVDTDTQYF.

This sequence joins TRBV7-9 and TRBJ1-4; D possibly corresponds to TRBD1 (5 bases). The V gene lost 2 bases and the J gene lost 0 bases, with 10 bases spanning the gap. In germline, CDR1 is SEHNR, CDR2 FQNEAQ (reference sequence). The CDR3 totals 16 residues. CDR3 amino acids: CASSLRGTATNEKLFF. The CDR3 DNA reads as TGTGCCAGCAGCTTAAGAGGGACGGCAACTAATGAAAAACTGTTTTTT.

The V gene is TRBV18, the J gene TRBJ1-3; D not certain. CDR3 length: 14 amino acids. Germline assignment: CDR1 KGHSH and CDR2 LQKENI. The V end was cut by 2 bases, the J end by 6 bases, with 11 bases between. CDR3 protein: CASSPSAGANTIYF. DNA for the CDR3: TGTGCCAGCTCACCATCCGCGGGCGCAAACACCATATATTTT.

V is TRBV12-2 and J is TRBJ2-7. TRBV12-2 is annotated as a pseudogene. The CDR3 consists of 17 residues. CDR3 coding DNA: TGTGCAAGTCGCACCCAGGCCCCACAGGGAGGAAACTACGAGCAGTACTTC. Its protein is CASRTQAPQGGNYEQYF.

The rearrangement joins TRBV6-1 to TRBJ1-2, with D tentatively TRBD1 (6 bases). Trimming took 3 bases from V and 8 from J, leaving 10 bases between them. The CDR3 is 12 residues long. CDR1 and CDR2 (germline): MNHNS, SASEGT. The CDR3 DNA reads as TGTGCCAGCAGTGAGGGGGCGTGGGGCTACACCTTC. Translation: CASSEGAWGYTF.

The chain is built from TRBV10-1 and TRBJ2-5; tentatively, D is TRBD2 (5 bases). Germline loops: CDR1 WNHNN, CDR2 SYGVQD (reference sequence). This CDR3 comprises 15 residues. Trimming took off 3 bases at V and 1 base at J, with 12 bases between the two ends. The CDR3, as DNA: TGCGCCAGCAGTGACCCAGCGGAAGGCCAAGAGACCCAGTACTTC. Protein product: CASSDPAEGQETQYF.

The V and J genes are TRBV19 and TRBJ2-3, with D uncertain. The CDR3 totals 15 residues. V was pared by 3 bases and J by 0 bases, with 10 bases between. Germline CDR1 LNHDA, CDR2 SQIVND (reference sequence). In DNA, the CDR3 is TGTGCCAGTAGTATCGGCGGCCGAAGCACAGATACGCAGTATTTT. Protein product: CASSIGGRSTDTQYF.

The sample holds one count of this clone. The V and J genes are TRBV4-1 and TRBJ2-3; D is unclear. Trimming removed 2 bases at V and 2 bases at J, with 17 bases between. CDR1 and CDR2 (germline): MGHRA, YSYEKL. This CDR3 is 17 amino acids long. Here the CDR3 reads CASSQLPPAGDTDTQYF. The CDR3 bases are TGCGCCAGCAGCCAACTGCCTCCGGCTGGGGACACAGATACGCAGTATTTT.

The chain uses TRBV25-1 and TRBJ1-6, with D uncertain. Per the germline V gene, CDR1 is MGHDK and CDR2 is SYGVNS. The CDR3 loop spans 13 amino acids. Between the trimmed V and J ends, which lost 3 bases and 9 bases, there was a span of 9 bases. The CDR3: CASSDSVSSPLHF. The CDR3 DNA reads TGTGCCAGCAGTGATTCAGTGAGTTCACCCCTCCACTTT.

The rearrangement joins TRBV7-2 to TRBJ2-3; 12 bases are shared with TRBD2. Germline V gene lookup returns CDR1 SGHTA and CDR2 FQGNSA. The junction had 7 bases not matched to a gene; V was cut back by 3 bases and J by 6 bases. The CDR3 is 16 residues long. The CDR3 DNA sequence: TGTGCCAGCAGCTTGAGACTAGCGGGGGACCGGGATACGCAGTATTTT. Encoded protein: CASSLRLAGDRDTQYF.

The chain is built from TRBV5-1 and TRBJ2-3; 7 positions match TRBD1. Trimming removed 2 bases from V and 4 bases from J; junction bases left unmatched: 4. CDR1 and CDR2 (germline): SGHRS, YFSETQ. The length of the CDR3 is 14 residues. The CDR3 DNA sequence: TGCGCCAGCAGCTTTGGAACAGGGGCAGATACGCAGTATTTT. Protein sequence: CASSFGTGADTQYF.

The gene calls are TRBV9 and TRBJ1-5, with no clear D. V was clipped by 4 bases and J by 3 bases, with 11 bases between them. This CDR3 has 14 amino acids. Germline CDR1 is SGDLS and CDR2 is YYNGEE. CDR3 coding DNA: TGTGCCAGCAGCCGAGACGCGACCAATCAGCCCCAGCATTTT. It encodes CASSRDATNQPQHF.

The V and J genes are TRBV9 and TRBJ2-1; D not resolved. CDR3 length: 13 residues. The ends were cut back, 2 bases at V and 9 bases at J, with 12 bases in the middle. Per germline, CDR1 SGDLS and CDR2 YYNGEE. CDR3 loop: CASSVQPQVEQFF. For the CDR3, the DNA is TGTGCCAGCAGCGTGCAACCGCAGGTTGAGCAGTTCTTC.

The CDR3 DNA is TGTGCCTGGAGTGTCCCGATGAATTCACCCCTCCACTTT. This translates into CAWSVPMNSPLHF. The chain combines TRBV30 with TRBJ1-6, with D unresolved. The CDR3 totals 13 residues. Trimming removed 0 bases at V and 7 bases at J, with 7 bases between. Germline V gives CDR1 GTSNPN, CDR2 SVGIG (reference sequence).

The V gene is TRBV2, the J gene TRBJ1-5; maybe TRBD1 (5 bases). The germline V and J ends were trimmed by 4 bases and 6 bases, with 13 bases remaining between them. CDR1 and CDR2 (germline): SNHLY, FYNNEI. The CDR3 is made up of 14 amino acids. CDR3 loop: CASSGRQGSQPQHF. CDR3 DNA: TGTGCCAGCAGTGGGAGGCAGGGCAGTCAGCCCCAGCATTTT.

The gene calls are TRBV30 and TRBJ2-5, with D perhaps matching TRBD1 (5 bases). Trimming left V 7 bases short and J 7 bases short, with 16 bases between. Germline lookup yields CDR1 GTSNPN and CDR2 SVGIG (reference sequence). CDR3 length: 12 residues. CDR3 sequence: CASSAGFVTQYF. The CDR3 DNA sequence: TGTGCCTCATCGGCAGGGTTTGTGACCCAGTACTTC.

The rearrangement uses TRBV19 and TRBJ1-6, with D maybe TRBD1 (5 bases). The germline gives CDR1 LNHDA, CDR2 SQIVND (reference sequence). V gave up 5 bases and J gave up 7 bases, with 18 bases separating them. The CDR3 length is 16 residues. CDR3 loop: CASSPWSQGKNSPLHF. CDR3 DNA sequence: TGTGCCAGTAGTCCCTGGTCGCAGGGAAAGAATTCACCCCTCCACTTT. The full variable domain, completed using reference TRBV19 and TRBJ1-6, is DGGITQSPKYLFRKEGQNVTLSCEQNLNHDAMYWYRQDPGQGLRLIYYSQIVNDFQKGDIAEGYSVSREKKESFPLTVTSAQKNPTAFYLCASSPWSQGKNSPLHFGNGTRLTVT.

J is TRBJ1-2 and V is TRBV21-1; the DNA was not compared with TRBD1, the D call given in the table. TRBV21-1 counts as a pseudogene. CDR3 size: 15 residues. For the CDR3, the DNA is TGTGCCAGCAGCAAAGATTTAGGGGCCATCTATGGCTACACCTTC. Its protein product is CASSKDLGAIYGYTF.

The gene calls are TRBV2 and TRBJ1-4; TRBD1 agrees at 8 bases. The CDR3 sequence is 14 residues long. Trimming removed 4 bases from V and 8 bases from J; junction bases left unmatched: 6. CDR1 SNHLY and CDR2 FYNNEI come from the germline V gene. The CDR3 DNA follows: TGTGCCAGCAGTGTAGACAGGGGAGAGGAAAAACTGTTTTTT. This translates into CASSVDRGEEKLFF.

CDR3: CASTDRINTEAFF. DNA of the CDR3: TGTGCCAGCACAGACAGGATCAACACTGAAGCTTTCTTT. V and J are TRBV6-5 and TRBJ1-1; D perhaps matches TRBD1 (6 bases). This CDR3 is built from 13 residues. Germline V CDR1 and CDR2: MNHEY, SVGAGI. V dropped 7 bases and J dropped 2 bases, with 11 bases sitting between them.

The V and J genes are TRBV5-4 and TRBJ2-7, with D hard to call. Trimming removed 3 bases from V and 6 bases from J, with 13 bases in between. This CDR3 has 13 residues. Germline V CDR1 and CDR2: SGHNT, YYREEE (reference sequence). This CDR3 is CASSWEGYGEQYF. CDR3 DNA sequence: TGTGCCAGCAGCTGGGAAGGGTATGGCGAGCAGTACTTC.

This sequence joins TRBV7-6 and TRBJ1-1; 8 bases fit TRBD1. The V segment lost 1 base and the J segment 6 bases; nucleotides outside the gene matches: 10. This CDR3 region has 16 residues. Germline V gene lookup returns CDR1 SGHVS and CDR2 FNYEAQ. CDR3 coding DNA: TGTGCCAGCAGCTTAGATGCAGGGGGCGTCTTGGCTGAAGCTTTCTTT. This gives the protein CASSLDAGGVLAEAFF. Drawing the rest from reference TRBV7-6 and TRBJ1-1, the complete variable domain is GAGVSQSPRYKVTKRGQDVALRCDPISGHVSLYWYRQALGQGPEFLTYFNYEAQQDKSGLPNDRFSAERPEGSISTLTIQRTEQRDSAMYRCASSLDAGGVLAEAFFGQGTRLTVV.

This rearrangement joins TRBV5-1 to TRBJ2-1, with TRBD2 matching 10 bases. The CDR3 has 15 amino acids. Unmatched junction bases numbered 3, after V lost 4 bases and J lost 2 bases. In germline, CDR1 is SGHRS, CDR2 YFSETQ. In DNA form, the CDR3 reads TGCGCCAGCAGCAACCTAGCGGGAGCCTACAATGAGCAGTTCTTC. Translating gives CASSNLAGAYNEQFF.